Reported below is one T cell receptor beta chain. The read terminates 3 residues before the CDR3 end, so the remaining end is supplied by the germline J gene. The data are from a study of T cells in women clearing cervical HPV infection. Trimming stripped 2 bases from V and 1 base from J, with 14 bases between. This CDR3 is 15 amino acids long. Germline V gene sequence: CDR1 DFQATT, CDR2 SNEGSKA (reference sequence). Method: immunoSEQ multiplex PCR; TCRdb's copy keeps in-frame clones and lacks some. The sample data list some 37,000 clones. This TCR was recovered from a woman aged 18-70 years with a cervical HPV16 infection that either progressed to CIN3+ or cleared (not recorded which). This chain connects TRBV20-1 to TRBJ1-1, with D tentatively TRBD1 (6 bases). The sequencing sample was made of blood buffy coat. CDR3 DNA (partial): TGCAGTGCTAGACGGACCCCGGGACAGAACACTGAA. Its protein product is CSARRTPGQNTE. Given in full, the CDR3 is CSARRTPGQNTEAFF.